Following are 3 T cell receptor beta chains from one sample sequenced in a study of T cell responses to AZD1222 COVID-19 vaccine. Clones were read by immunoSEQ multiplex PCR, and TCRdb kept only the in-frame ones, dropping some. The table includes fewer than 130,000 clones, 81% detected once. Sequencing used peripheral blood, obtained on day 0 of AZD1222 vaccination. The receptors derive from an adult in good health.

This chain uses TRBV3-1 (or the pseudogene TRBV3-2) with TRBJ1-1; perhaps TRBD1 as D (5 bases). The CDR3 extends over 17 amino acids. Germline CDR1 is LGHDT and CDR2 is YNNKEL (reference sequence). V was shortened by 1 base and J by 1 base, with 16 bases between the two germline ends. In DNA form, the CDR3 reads TGTGCCAGCAGCCAAGTTCAGGGCCCCCGATCGAACACTGAAGCTTTCTTT. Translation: CASSQVQGPRSNTEAFF.

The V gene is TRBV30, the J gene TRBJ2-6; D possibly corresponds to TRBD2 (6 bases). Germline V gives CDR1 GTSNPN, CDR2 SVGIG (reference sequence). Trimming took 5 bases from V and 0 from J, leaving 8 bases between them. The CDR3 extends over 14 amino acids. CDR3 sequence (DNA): TGTGCCTGGCAGACTAGCTCTGGGGCCAACGTCCTGACTTTC. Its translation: CAWQTSSGANVLTF.

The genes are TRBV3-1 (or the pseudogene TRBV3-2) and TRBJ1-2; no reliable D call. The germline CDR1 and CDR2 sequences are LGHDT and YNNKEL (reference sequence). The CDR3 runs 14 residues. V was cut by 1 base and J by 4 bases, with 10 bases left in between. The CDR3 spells CASSQGRKSYGYTF. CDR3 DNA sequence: TGTGCCAGCAGCCAAGGTAGGAAATCCTATGGCTACACCTTC.